This TCR beta chain was recorded in a study of T cell changes during pregnancy in multiple sclerosis (dated by TCRdb to the late 2010s). Notes on the research overall: Changes in the T cell repertoire over the course of pregnancy were examined in this study in women with multiple sclerosis.

Compared with germline, V lacks 4 bases and J lacks 5 bases; bases without a gene match: 13. Per the germline V gene, MDHEN is the CDR1 and SYDVKM is the CDR2. From cysteine to phenylalanine, the CDR3 is 18 amino acids long. Only CDR3 DNA remains: 54 bases, in frame from the first base. As to this clone: This receptor's antigen is unknown. Base quality data are lacking; no much larger clone is found one base away.

Libraries were constructed by the immunoSEQ multiplex PCR assay. Imported from immuneACCESS, the table was reduced by TCRdb to in-frame sequences with V and J called. These copies leave out some clones; in studies compared against another copy, an unresolved V gene accounts for under half, and the cause of the remainder is not known. The sample records fewer than 95,000 clones, 94% of which are singletons. The ten largest clones represent 2% to 2.5% of the sample. The sequence is built from TRBV28 and TRBJ2-1, and 11 junctional nucleotides match TRBD2. The sequence came from a female donor with multiple sclerosis, enrolled in a pregnancy study. The sequencing used peripheral blood, collected in the third trimester of pregnancy. The sequenced DNA: TGTGCCAGCAGTTCCGAGGGGGCGGCTAGCGGGAGGCACAATGAGCAGTTCTTC. Its amino acids are CASSSEGAASGRHNEQFF.